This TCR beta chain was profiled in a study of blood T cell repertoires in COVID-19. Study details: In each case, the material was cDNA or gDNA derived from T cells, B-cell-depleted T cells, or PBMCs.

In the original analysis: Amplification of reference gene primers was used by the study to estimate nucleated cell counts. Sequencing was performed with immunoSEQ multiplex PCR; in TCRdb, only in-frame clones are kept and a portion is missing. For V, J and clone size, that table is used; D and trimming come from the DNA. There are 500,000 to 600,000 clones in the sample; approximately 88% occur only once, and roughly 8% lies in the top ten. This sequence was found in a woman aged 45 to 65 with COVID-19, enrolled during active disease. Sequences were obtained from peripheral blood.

The CDR3 spells CATSDYRSGTNYGYTF. The CDR3 coding sequence is TGTGCCACCAGTGATTACAGGTCAGGGACTAACTATGGCTACACCTTC. The chain links TRBV24-1 to TRBJ1-2, with D tentatively TRBD1 (5 bases). Deletions cut 2 bases from V and 0 bases from J, with 12 bases between. The CDR3 sequence is 16 residues long. Germline lookup yields CDR1 KGHDR and CDR2 SFDVKD.